This TCR beta chain was sequenced during a study of OX40 agonist ivuxolimab in advanced cancers. Using immunoSEQ multiplex PCR, the repertoire was profiled, and TCRdb retains in-frame clones only, with some absent. The data show 9,500 to 12,000 clones, with 86% seen just once and around 13% held by the top ten. Regarding this clone: What it recognizes is unknown.

V was pared by 0 bases and J by 0 bases, with 6 bases between. Germline CDR1 reads SGHDT; CDR2 reads YYEEEE. The CDR3 loop spans 14 amino acids. Study-wide points: Some nonresponders also had low normalized T-cell clonal expansion.

The chain is built from TRBV5-6 and TRBJ1-1; no firm D call. The TCR originated in an adult with an advanced solid tumor such as melanoma, head and neck, liver or kidney cancer. Material: CD4+ or CD8+ T cells sorted from blood, obtained in a trial of the OX40 agonist ivuxolimab. CDR3 bases: TGTGCCAGCAGCTTGGACGGGATGAACACTGAAGCTTTCTTT. The encoded protein is CASSLDGMNTEAFF.